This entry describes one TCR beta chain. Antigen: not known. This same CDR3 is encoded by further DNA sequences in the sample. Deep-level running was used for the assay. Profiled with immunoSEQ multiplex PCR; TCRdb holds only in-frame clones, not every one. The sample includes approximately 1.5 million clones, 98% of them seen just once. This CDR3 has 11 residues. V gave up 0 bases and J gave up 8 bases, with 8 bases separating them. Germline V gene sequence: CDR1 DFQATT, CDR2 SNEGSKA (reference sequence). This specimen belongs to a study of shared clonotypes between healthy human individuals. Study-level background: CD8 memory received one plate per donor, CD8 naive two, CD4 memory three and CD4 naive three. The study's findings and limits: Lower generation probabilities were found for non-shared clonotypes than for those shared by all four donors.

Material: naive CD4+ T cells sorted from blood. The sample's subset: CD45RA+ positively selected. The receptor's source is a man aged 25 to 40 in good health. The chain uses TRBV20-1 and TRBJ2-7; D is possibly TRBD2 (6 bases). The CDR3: CSAREGGKQYF. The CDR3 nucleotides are TGCAGTGCTAGAGAGGGGGGTAAGCAGTACTTC.